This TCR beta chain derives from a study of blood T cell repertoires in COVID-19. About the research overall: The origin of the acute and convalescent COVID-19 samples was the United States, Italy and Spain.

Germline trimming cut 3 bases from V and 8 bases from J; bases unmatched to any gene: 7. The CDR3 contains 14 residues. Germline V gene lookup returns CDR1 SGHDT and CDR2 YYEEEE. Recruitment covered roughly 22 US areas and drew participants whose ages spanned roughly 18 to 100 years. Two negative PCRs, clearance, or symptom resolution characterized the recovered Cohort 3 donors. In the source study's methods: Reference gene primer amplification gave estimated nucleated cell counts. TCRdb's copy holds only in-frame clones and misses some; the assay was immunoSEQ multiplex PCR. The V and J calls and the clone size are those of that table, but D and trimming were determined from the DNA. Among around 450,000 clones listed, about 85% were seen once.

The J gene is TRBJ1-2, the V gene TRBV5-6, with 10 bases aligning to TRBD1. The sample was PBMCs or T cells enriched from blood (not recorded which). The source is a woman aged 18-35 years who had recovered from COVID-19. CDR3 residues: CASSYTGTGDGYTF. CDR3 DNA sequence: TGTGCCAGCAGCTACACCGGGACAGGGGACGGCTACACCTTC.